Presented here are 14 T cell receptor beta chains from one specimen sequenced in a study of blood T cell repertoires in COVID-19. Assay: immunoSEQ multiplex PCR; the TCRdb copy retains only in-frame clones and omits some. This repertoire shows 99,000 or so clones, approximately 82% found once; its top ten account for 15%. The sequencing sample was made of peripheral blood. The receptors derive from a woman older than 75 with acute or convalescent COVID-19.

This clone was counted a single time. CDR3 in DNA: TGCAGTGCTAGATTCATAGAGACCCAGTACTTC. Its protein product is CSARFIETQYF. The chain joins TRBV20-1 to TRBJ2-5, with no clear D. CDR1 and CDR2 from the germline V gene are DFQATT and SNEGSKA (reference sequence). The V and J ends lost 2 bases and 4 bases respectively, with 5 bases between them. The CDR3 consists of 11 residues.

The chain couples TRBV5-5 to TRBJ1-2; tentatively, D is TRBD1 (6 bases). CDR3 length: 13 residues. The germline V gene encodes CDR1 SGHKS and CDR2 YYEKEE (reference sequence). The V end was cut by 5 bases, the J end by 0 bases, with 8 bases between. The CDR3 protein is CASSGDTNYGYTF. The CDR3 nucleotides read TGTGCCAGCAGTGGGGACACTAACTATGGCTACACCTTC.

V and J are TRBV7-2 and TRBJ2-5, with D tentatively TRBD2 (5 bases). Trimming pared 3 bases from V and 4 bases from J, leaving 12 bases between. The germline gives CDR1 SGHTA, CDR2 FQGNSA. The CDR3 runs 14 residues. CDR3 protein: CASSLALRGETQYF. The CDR3 coding sequence is TGTGCCAGCAGCTTGGCTCTCCGGGGAGAGACCCAGTACTTC. The whole variable domain, remainder taken from reference TRBV7-2 and TRBJ2-5, is GAGVSQSPSNKVTEKGKDVELRCDPISGHTALYWYRQSLGQGLEFLIYFQGNSAPDKSGLPSDRFSAERTGGSVSTLTIQRTQQEDSAVYLCASSLALRGETQYFGPGTRLLVL.

The genes are TRBV19 and TRBJ1-2; D perhaps matches TRBD1 (6 bases). V was clipped by 6 bases and J by 2 bases, with 13 bases between them. Germline V gene lookup returns CDR1 LNHDA and CDR2 SQIVND (reference sequence). CDR3 length: 14 residues. The chain's CDR3 is CASSRTGRNYGYTF. CDR3 DNA: TGTGCCAGTAGCAGAACAGGGCGGAACTATGGCTACACCTTC.

The V gene is TRBV24-1, the J gene TRBJ2-7; 9 nucleotides align to TRBD1. From germline, CDR1 is KGHDR and CDR2 SFDVKD. This CDR3 has 15 residues. J gave up 5 bases and V 4 bases, and 8 bases lay outside the gene matches. The CDR3 DNA follows: TGTGCCACCAGTGACTCCGGGACAGGGAACAACGAGCAGTACTTC. Translated: CATSDSGTGNNEQYF.

This chain joins TRBV11-2 and TRBJ2-1, with D possibly TRBD2 on 5 matching bases. The CDR3 sequence is 13 residues long. V was cut by 1 base and J by 7 bases, with 8 bases left in between. Germline V gives CDR1 SGHAT, CDR2 FQNNGV. The CDR3 region has the DNA TGTGCCAGCAGCTTAGTTACTAGTAATGAGCAGTTCTTC. This codes for CASSLVTSNEQFF.

The chain recombines TRBV18 with TRBJ1-3, with TRBD1 matching 9 bases. This CDR3 comprises 15 residues. Germline V gene lookup returns CDR1 KGHSH and CDR2 LQKENI. The junction had 4 bases not matched to a gene; V was cut back by 6 bases and J by 1 base. In DNA, the CDR3 is TGTGCCAGCTCGCTTGACAGGGGGTCTGGAAACACCATATATTTT. It translates to CASSLDRGSGNTIYF.

This chain joins TRBV11-2 and TRBJ1-1; D gene uncertain. The V gene lost 4 bases and the J gene lost 5 bases, with 14 bases spanning the gap. The germline V gene has CDR1 SGHAT and CDR2 FQNNGV. This CDR3 has 14 amino acids. The CDR3 region is CASSSLTRRTEAFF. Here the CDR3 DNA reads TGTGCCAGCAGCTCCCTGACTAGGAGGACTGAAGCTTTCTTT.

This clone is a singleton in its sample. The chain joins TRBV6-5 to TRBJ1-1, with a possible D match to TRBD1 (6 bases). The CDR3 runs to 13 residues. Trimming stripped 5 bases from V and 2 bases from J, with 9 bases between. The germline V gene has CDR1 MNHEY and CDR2 SVGAGI. CDR3 amino acids: CASSRGKNTEAFF. DNA for the CDR3: TGTGCCAGCAGTAGGGGGAAAAACACTGAAGCTTTCTTT.

The CDR3 spells CASSSKQGAGYEQYF. The CDR3 nucleotides read TGTGCCAGCAGCTCTAAACAGGGGGCAGGCTACGAGCAGTACTTC. The V gene is TRBV5-4, the J gene TRBJ2-7, with 9 bases identical to TRBD1. Germline CDR1 SGHNT, CDR2 YYREEE (reference sequence). This CDR3 comprises 15 residues. Trimming at V came to 3 bases and at J to 3 bases, leaving 7 bases not matched to a gene.

This clone was counted a single time. This sequence joins TRBV20-1 and TRBJ1-2; 7 bases are shared with TRBD1. The CDR3 covers 11 residues. V shed 3 bases and J 6 bases; nucleotides not matched to a gene: 1. The germline CDR1 and CDR2 sequences are DFQATT and SNEGSKA (reference sequence). The DNA for the CDR3 is TGCAGTGCTAGGACAGGGAATGGCTACACCTTC. This encodes CSARTGNGYTF.

The genes are TRBV10-3 and TRBJ1-5; the D gene is possibly TRBD1 (6 bases). This CDR3 contains 13 residues. Germline lookup yields CDR1 ENHRY and CDR2 SYGVKD. Trimming shortened V by 6 bases and J by 6 bases, and 12 bases separated the two germline ends. DNA for the CDR3: TGTGCCATCAGCCCCGACAGGAGTCAGCCCCAGCATTTT. This codes for CAISPDRSQPQHF.

This chain uses TRBV11-2 with TRBJ1-5; TRBD1 matches 11 bases. CDR3 length: 14 amino acids. J was trimmed by 7 bases and V by 4 bases; bases with no gene match: 3. Per germline, CDR1 SGHAT and CDR2 FQNNGV. The CDR3 nucleotides read TGTGCCAGCAGCTCGGGACAGGGGGAACAGCCCCAGCATTTT. Encoded protein: CASSSGQGEQPQHF.

The V and J genes are TRBV27 and TRBJ1-4, with 7 bases identical to TRBD1. V trimming: 8 bases; J trimming: 8 bases; junction bases outside the gene matches: 8. The CDR3 is 13 residues long. Germline CDR1 reads MNHEY; CDR2 reads SMNVEV (reference sequence). The CDR3 spells CASGTVAGEKLFF. For the CDR3, the DNA is TGTGCCAGCGGGACAGTGGCGGGAGAAAAACTGTTTTTT.